The rows below give T cell receptor beta chains drawn from one sample of a study of T cells in Graves' hyperthyroidism and ophthalmopathy. TCRdb processed the multiplex PCR reads anew with MiXCR; each CDR3 protein has one entry. Of 450,000 to 700,000 distinct CDR3 sequences in the sample, around 42% were seen once. Source material: peripheral blood or thyroid tissue (not recorded which). The receptor source for this set is a woman between 18 and 30 years old with Graves' hyperthyroidism. The CDR3 runs from the conserved cysteine through the conserved F or W. Clone sizes are given selectively: once, few, many, or a class where the clone is expanded.

v_gene	abundance	j_gene	CDR3aa
TRBV6-5	once	TRBJ2-7	CASSSEVSSYEQYF
TRBV20-1	-	TRBJ2-3	CSARSTRPSTDTQYF
TRBV12-3/TRBV12-4	many	TRBJ1-1	CASSTDRVDTEAFF
TRBV6-6	many	TRBJ2-7	CASSYGDRVYEQYF
TRBV13	-	TRBJ1-2	CASSSQGAGNYGYTF
TRBV6-5	-	TRBJ2-2	CASSYLGTATGEPFF
TRBV7-9	-	-	CASSPKRTSGGYNEQFF
TRBV11-1	-	TRBJ2-7	CASSPAGGRTGDEQYF
TRBV6-9	-	TRBJ2-1	CAISGPYNEQFF
TRBV30	-	TRBJ1-5	CAWRPRDIRNQPQHF
TRBV24-1	-	TRBJ2-7	CATSDPSGQGVNEQYF
TRBV5-1	many	TRBJ1-1	CASSLGDNTEAFF
TRBV5-1	-	TRBJ2-5	CASSFGWSTQYF
TRBV7-2	-	TRBJ1-2	CASSLSTGANYGYTF
TRBV20-1	once	TRBJ2-7	CSASLAGPLYEQYF
TRBV20-1	many	TRBJ2-2	CSARAGTSGNTGELFF
TRBV6-2/TRBV6-3	many	TRBJ2-7	CASSDTVQYF
TRBV3-1	few	TRBJ2-5	CASSRVNWETQYF
TRBV29-1	-	TRBJ1-5	CSQDSQGVEPQHF
TRBV29-1	few	TRBJ2-3	CSVEDRGQDTQYF
TRBV6-2/TRBV6-3	many	TRBJ1-5	CASSYSWNQPQHF
TRBV24-1	-	TRBJ2-3	CATSDFSLDRGTDTQYF
TRBV20-1	many	TRBJ1-5	CSAQGFSNQPQHF